Given below is one T cell receptor (beta chain) in context. This record belongs to a study of T cell changes during pregnancy in multiple sclerosis. The CDR3 runs 15 residues. V lost 2 bases, J lost 0 bases, and 3 bases stayed unmatched. CDR1 is MNHEY, CDR2 SVGAGI, per germline. Clones were sequenced by immunoSEQ multiplex PCR, and TCRdb holds only the in-frame ones, with some missing. The sample lists roughly 70,000 clones, less than 95% occurring once. The receptor's source is a female donor with multiple sclerosis, enrolled in a pregnancy study. The sequencing here drew on peripheral blood, taken in the third trimester of pregnancy. The rearrangement links TRBV6-5 to TRBJ1-1, with 7 nucleotides matching TRBD1. The CDR3 nucleotides are TGTGCCAGCAGTTACGGCACAGGGGTGAACACTGAAGCTTTCTTT. It translates to CASSYGTGVNTEAFF.